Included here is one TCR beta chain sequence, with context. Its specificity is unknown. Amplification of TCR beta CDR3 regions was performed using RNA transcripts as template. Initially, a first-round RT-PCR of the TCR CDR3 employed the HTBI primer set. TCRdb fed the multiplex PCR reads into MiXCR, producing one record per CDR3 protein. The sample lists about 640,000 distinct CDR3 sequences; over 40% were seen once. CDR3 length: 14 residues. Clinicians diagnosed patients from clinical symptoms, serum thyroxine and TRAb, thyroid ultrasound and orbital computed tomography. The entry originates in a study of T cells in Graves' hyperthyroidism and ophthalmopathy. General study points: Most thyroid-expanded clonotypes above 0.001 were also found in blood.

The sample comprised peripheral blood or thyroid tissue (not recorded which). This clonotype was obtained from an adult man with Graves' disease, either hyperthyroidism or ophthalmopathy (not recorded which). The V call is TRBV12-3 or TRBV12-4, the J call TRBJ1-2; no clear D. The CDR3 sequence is CASGLGNPSYGYTF. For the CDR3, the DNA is TGTGCTAGTGGTTTGGGAAATCCCAGCTATGGCTACACCTTC.